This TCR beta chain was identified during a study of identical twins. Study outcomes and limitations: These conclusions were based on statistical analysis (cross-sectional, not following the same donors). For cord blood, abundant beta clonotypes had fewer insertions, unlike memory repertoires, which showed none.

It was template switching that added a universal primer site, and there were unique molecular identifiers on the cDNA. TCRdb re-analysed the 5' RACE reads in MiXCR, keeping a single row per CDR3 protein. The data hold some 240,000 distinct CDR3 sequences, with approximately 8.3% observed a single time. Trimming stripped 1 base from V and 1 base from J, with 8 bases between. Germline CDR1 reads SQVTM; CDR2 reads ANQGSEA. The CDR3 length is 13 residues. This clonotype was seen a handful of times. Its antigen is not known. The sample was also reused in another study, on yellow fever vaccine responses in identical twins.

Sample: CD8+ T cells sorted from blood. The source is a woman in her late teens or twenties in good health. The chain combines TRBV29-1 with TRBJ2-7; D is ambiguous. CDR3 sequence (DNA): TGCAGCGTTGAAGGGAGCTCATCCTACGAGCAGTACTTC. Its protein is CSVEGSSSYEQYF.